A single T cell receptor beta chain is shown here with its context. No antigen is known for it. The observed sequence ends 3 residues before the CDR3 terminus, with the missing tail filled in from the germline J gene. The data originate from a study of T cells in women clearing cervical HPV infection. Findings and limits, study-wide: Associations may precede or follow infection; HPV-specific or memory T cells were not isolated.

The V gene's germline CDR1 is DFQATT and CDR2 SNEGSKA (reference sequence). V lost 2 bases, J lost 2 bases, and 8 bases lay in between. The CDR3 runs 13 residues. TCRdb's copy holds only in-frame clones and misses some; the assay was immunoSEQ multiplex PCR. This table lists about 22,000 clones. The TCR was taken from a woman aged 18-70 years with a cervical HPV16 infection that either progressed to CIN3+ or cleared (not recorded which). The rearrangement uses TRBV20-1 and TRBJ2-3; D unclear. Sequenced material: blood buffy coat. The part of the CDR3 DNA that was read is TGCAGTGCTAGATACGCGATCACAGATACG. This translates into CSARYAITDT. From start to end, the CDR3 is CSARYAITDTQYF.